This is a list of T cell receptor beta chains from one sample in a study of OX40 agonist ivuxolimab in advanced cancers. Assay: immunoSEQ multiplex PCR; the TCRdb copy retains only in-frame clones and omits some. Seen here are roughly 80,000 clones, about 93% observed once, and the top ten hold around 0.3%. Sequences were derived from CD4+ or CD8+ T cells sorted from blood, sampled in a trial of the OX40 agonist ivuxolimab. These receptor sequences come from an adult with an advanced solid tumor such as melanoma, head and neck, liver or kidney cancer. CDR3s include the opening cysteine and the closing phenylalanine or tryptophan.

V	J	CDR3
TRBV27	TRBJ2-7	CAILSGQGLGYEQYF
TRBV30	TRBJ1-5	CAWSEDFGPGGNQPQHF
TRBV5-4	TRBJ2-7	CASSGGTGGASYEQYF
TRBV18	TRBJ2-5	CASSLNSAETQYF
TRBV7-2	TRBJ2-3	CASSLAGTRDTDTQYF
TRBV28	TRBJ1-5	CASSFGQFNQPQHF
TRBV7-2	TRBJ1-1	CASSLAGTTNEAFF
TRBV4-1	TRBJ2-3	CASSQGASGRQLAQYF
TRBV5-1	TRBJ2-2	CASSPVIGGPGELFF
TRBV30	TRBJ2-3	CAWSALDTQYF
TRBV28	TRBJ1-4	CASSSLDSHIYEKLFF
TRBV6-4	TRBJ1-6	CASTWMGRYNSPLHF
TRBV28	TRBJ1-5	CASSLGQGGSQPQHF
TRBV10-2	TRBJ1-1	CASASARGTEAFF
TRBV18	TRBJ2-1	CASSNGNSDEQFF
TRBV27	TRBJ1-4	CASSQRGTNEKLFF
TRBV11-2	TRBJ2-7	CASSLDRAGVSYGQYF
TRBV14	TRBJ1-6	CASSQDRQAYSPLHF
TRBV5-6	TRBJ2-7	CASSFSGTGSYEQYF
TRBV27	TRBJ2-1	CASSLGTGGSNEQFF
TRBV6-8	TRBJ2-7	CASSLGEQYF
TRBV18	TRBJ2-7	CASAEGFNYEQYF
TRBV6-5	TRBJ2-7	CASSSVAGGSGYEQYF
TRBV6-5	TRBJ2-1	CASSQSGVEQFF
TRBV6-5	TRBJ1-1	CASSYSGQLYTEAFF
TRBV30	TRBJ1-6	CAWSRMGGTGGHSPLHF
TRBV7-6	TRBJ2-7	CASSLKGVNEQYF
TRBV6-6	TRBJ2-5	CASSGGTGLETQYF
TRBV5-4	TRBJ2-1	CASSLTTSGIDNEQFF
TRBV6-6	TRBJ2-4	CASTSSGPVNIQYF
TRBV19	TRBJ2-1	CASRFSGSSYNEQFF
TRBV11-3	TRBJ2-2	CASSLGQGRTGELFF
TRBV10-1	TRBJ1-1	CASSTSTAPNTEAFF
TRBV5-4	TRBJ2-2	CASSSWYTGELFF
TRBV6-1	TRBJ2-7	CASSEGAAYVGQYF
TRBV6-5	TRBJ2-7	CASSEGAAYVGQYF